This TCR beta chain was found in a study of beta chain features in type 1 diabetes listed by TCRdb under 2018. Background on the whole study: No differences in mean age, gender distribution, total cell number or subset yield were found between patients and healthy donors. Across all samples, 107,917,701 sorted cells were examined, and cell number per subset correlated strongly with RNA yield. In the study, TCRB repertoires of sorted circulating CD4+ T cell subsets from recently diagnosed type 1 diabetes patients were compared with those of matched healthy donors. Regulatory and stem cell-like memory subsets were isolated from only 8 patients and about 8 healthy donors, whereas naive and central memory subsets came from all 28 donors.

Taken from the germline V gene, the CDR1 and CDR2 loops are MNHEY and SVGAGI. Clipping removes 6 bases from V and 4 bases from J, with 7 as the unmatched junction base count. Its CDR3 holds 14 amino acids, cysteine through phenylalanine. Only the CDR3 part of the read is kept: 42 bases, read in frame from the first base. Points the paper makes about the study in general: Naive, central memory and regulatory TCRB repertoires appeared to be more alike among patients than among healthy donors. Shorter templates might have been favored by PCR, but patient and control samples were amplified and corrected together, so both groups would have been affected equally by any skew. Because small numbers of individuals were included in the HLA sub-analyses, any influence of HLA type on TCRB rearrangement was left unresolved. A moderate but significant shortening of TCRB CDR3 length was observed in type 1 diabetes patients in all four CD4+ subsets. Because cDNA was sequenced instead of genomic DNA, activated cells with high expression could be over-represented, although the groups did not differ in activation or CD3 levels. At VDJ recombination sites, patients with type 1 diabetes made fewer insertions and deleted more nucleotides, a pattern implying thymic rearrangement abnormalities.

Regarding this clone: It has no known antigen specificity. The record has no base qualities; no much larger clone is one base away.

All of the isolated RNA was reverse transcribed with the High Capacity cDNA Reverse Transcription Kit, so expressed TCRB transcripts were sequenced. Deep immunoSEQ sequencing was performed on naive, central memory and regulatory T cell samples, with an average of approximately 3.9 million total reads per sample. Sorted cells were lysed in RLT buffer and RNA was extracted with DNase-treated RNeasy Micro or Mini kits, depending on cell number. Each cell subset was processed separately to prevent cross-contamination, with patient and healthy donor samples processed together. The immunoSEQ multiplex PCR was used to amplify TCRB sequences from cDNA, generating 87-bp fragments that spanned the CDR3 region. Sequencing of the amplicons was done on the Illumina HiSeq platform. The authors' analysis ran thus. Synthetic template baselines were used to correct PCR bias computationally, reads within Hamming distance 2 were collapsed, and singletons that could not be merged were discarded. Reads were aligned against IMGT to assign V, D and J genes, CDR3 length and insertions or deletions at six rearrangement sites. Within each subset, clonotype counts were normalized to sorted cell number, after which true diversity and Gini coefficients were computed with the tcR R package. The overlap coefficient, calculated on TCRB nucleotide sequences, was used to measure repertoire sharing. Out-of-frame TCRB sequences from naive cells were analyzed as a proxy for the pre-selection repertoire. What TCRdb holds here is the immuneACCESS table cut down to in-frame rearrangements. Part of the clones is not present; checked against another copy, under half of the missing clones reflect an unresolved V gene, and the others are unexplained. For V, J and clone size, that table is used; D and trimming come from the DNA. For this sample there are 430,000 or so clones; over 9.5% appear just once. The top ten constitute over 0.035% of the sample.

Each donor gave one peripheral blood draw, roughly 120 mL on average, collected into heparinised tubes. Using a panel that included CD45RO, CCR7, CD25, CD127, CD95 and CD27, naive, central memory, regulatory and stem cell-like memory CD4+ T cells were sorted on a BD FACSAria II. Purity was above 95% for every sorted population. PBMCs were separated immediately by Lymphoprep density gradient centrifugation and were stained directly, without being cultured. So that batch effects would be minimized, each experiment stained and sorted samples in pairs, pairing one healthy donor with one patient. The sequenced sample was naive CD4+ T cells from blood. Reading the label with the study, this specimen's cell subset or site is: true naive CD4+ T cells. This TCR was recovered from a woman between 18 and 30 years old in good health. In this chain, TRBV6-5 is recombined with TRBJ2-5, with 8 junctional bases fitting TRBD1. The CDR3: CASSRDRRTETQYF. In nucleotides, the sequence is TGTGCCAGCAGCCGGGACAGGAGAACAGAGACCCAGTACTTC.